The clone carrying this T cell receptor beta chain has a handful of counts. The data belong to a study of blood T cell repertoires in COVID-19. Across the whole study: Sites across the United States, Italy and Spain contributed samples from acute and convalescent COVID-19. Sample material is recorded as cDNA or gDNA derived from T cells, B-cell-depleted T cells, or PBMCs.

Germline CDR1 is SGHTA and CDR2 is FQGNSA. CDR3 length equals 14 residues. V was shortened by 5 bases and J by 5 bases, with 15 bases between the two germline ends. The authors' processing: Nucleated cell counts were estimated from reference gene primer amplification. Profiling relied on immunoSEQ multiplex PCR, and the TCRdb table lists in-frame clones only, not all of them. V, J and clone size derive from that table, while D and trimming were established from the DNA sequence. Of approximately 350,000 clones in the sample, around 92% were seen once. The source of this sequence is a man aged 35-49 years with acute or convalescent COVID-19. This chain links TRBV7-2 with TRBJ2-5; perhaps TRBD1 as D (5 bases). Sequencing was carried out using peripheral blood. CDR3 sequence: CASSAGRAAETQYF. CDR3 nucleotides: TGTGCCAGCAGCGCTGGCAGGGCCGCGGAGACCCAGTACTTC.